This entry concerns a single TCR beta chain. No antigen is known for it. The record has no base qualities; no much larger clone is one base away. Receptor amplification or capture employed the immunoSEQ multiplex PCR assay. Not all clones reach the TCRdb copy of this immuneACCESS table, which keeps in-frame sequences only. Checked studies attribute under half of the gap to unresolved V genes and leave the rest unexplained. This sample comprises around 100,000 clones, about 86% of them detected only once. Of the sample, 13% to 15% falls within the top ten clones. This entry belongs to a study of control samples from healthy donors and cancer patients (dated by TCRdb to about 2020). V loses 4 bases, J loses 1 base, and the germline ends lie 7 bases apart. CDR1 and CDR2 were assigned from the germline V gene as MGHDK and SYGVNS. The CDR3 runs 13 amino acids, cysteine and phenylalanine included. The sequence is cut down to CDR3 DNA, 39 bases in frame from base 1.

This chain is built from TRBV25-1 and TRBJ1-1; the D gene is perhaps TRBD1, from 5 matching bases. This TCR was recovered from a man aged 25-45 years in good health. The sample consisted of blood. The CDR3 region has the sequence CASSGGQNTEAFF. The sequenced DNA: TGTGCCAGCAGTGGAGGACAGAACACTGAAGCTTTCTTT. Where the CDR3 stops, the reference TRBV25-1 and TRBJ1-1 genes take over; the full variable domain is EADIYQTPRYLVIGTGKKITLECSQTMGHDKMYWYQQDPGMELHLIHYSYGVNSTEKGDLSSESTVSRIRTEHFPLTLESARPSHTSQYLCASSGGQNTEAFFGQGTRLTVV.